These 3 T cell receptor beta chains were all obtained from the same sample, sequenced in a study of CD8+CD57+ T cells in acquired aplastic anemia. The study profiled TCR beta VDJ and CDR3 using genomic DNA as template. MiXCR, run by TCRdb on the reads, gives a single entry per CDR3 protein. The sample lists some 160,000 distinct CDR3 sequences, less than 50% occurring once. All patients picked for sequencing had shown, by flow cytometry, an expansion of CD8+CD57+ cells. Sequencing was carried out using sorted CD4+, CD8+, or CD8+CD57+ T cells (not recorded which) from PBMCs. The receptor source for this set is a human donor with aplastic anemia.

This clonotype was counted at least ten times. This sequence joins TRBV7-9 and TRBJ2-1; either TRBD1 or TRBD2 may fit D (5 bases each). The CDR3 consists of 15 residues. Germline V lookup: CDR1 SEHNR, CDR2 FQNEAQ (reference sequence). V shed 1 base and J shed 9 bases, with 16 bases lying between them. Here the CDR3 DNA reads TGTGCCAGCAGCTTAGGCGTCGGGACCTATAGTGAGCAGTTCTTC. Translated: CASSLGVGTYSEQFF.

The table lists this clonotype with a few counts. This chain uses TRBV12-3 or TRBV12-4 with TRBJ2-7; the D gene is possibly TRBD2 (7 bases). V lost 6 bases and J 1 base, leaving 16 bases between the germline ends. The CDR3 consists of 15 residues. CDR3 amino acids: CASSSSGGRSYEQYV. The CDR3 nucleotides are TGTGCCAGCAGCTCCTCGGGGGGCCGATCCTACGAGCAGTACGTC.

This clonotype was counted at least ten times. V and J are TRBV9 and TRBJ1-3; D unresolved. Trimming took 0 bases from V and 1 from J, leaving 11 bases between them. CDR1 is SGDLS, CDR2 YYNGEE, per germline. The CDR3 covers 16 residues. The CDR3 DNA reads as TGTGCCAGCAGCGTAGGCGGAATAGGTTCTGGAAACACCATATATTTT. As protein: CASSVGGIGSGNTIYF.